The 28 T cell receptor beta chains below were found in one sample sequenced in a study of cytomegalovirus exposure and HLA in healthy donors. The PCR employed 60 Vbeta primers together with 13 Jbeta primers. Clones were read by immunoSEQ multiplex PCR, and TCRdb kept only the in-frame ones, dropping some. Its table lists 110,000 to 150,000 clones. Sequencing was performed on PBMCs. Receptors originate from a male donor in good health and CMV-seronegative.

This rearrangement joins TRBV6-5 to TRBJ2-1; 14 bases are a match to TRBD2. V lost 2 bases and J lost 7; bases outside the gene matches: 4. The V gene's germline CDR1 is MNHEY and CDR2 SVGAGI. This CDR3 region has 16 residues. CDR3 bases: TGTGCCAGCAGTTACAGACTAGCGGGAGGGCCAAATGAGCAGTTCTTC. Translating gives CASSYRLAGGPNEQFF.

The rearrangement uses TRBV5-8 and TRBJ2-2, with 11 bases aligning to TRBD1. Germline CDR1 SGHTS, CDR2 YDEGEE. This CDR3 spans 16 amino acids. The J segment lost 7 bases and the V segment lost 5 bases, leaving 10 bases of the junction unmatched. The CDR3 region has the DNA TGTGCCAGCAGTCCCGGGACAGGGGGTATCTACGGGGAGCTGTTTTTT. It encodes CASSPGTGGIYGELFF.

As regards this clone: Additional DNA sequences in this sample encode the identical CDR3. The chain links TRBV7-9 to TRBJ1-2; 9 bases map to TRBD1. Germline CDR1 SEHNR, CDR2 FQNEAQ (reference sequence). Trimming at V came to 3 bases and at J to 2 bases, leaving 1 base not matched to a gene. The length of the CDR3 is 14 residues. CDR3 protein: CASSLGQGNYGYTF. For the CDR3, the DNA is TGTGCCAGCAGCTTGGGACAGGGAAACTATGGCTACACCTTC.

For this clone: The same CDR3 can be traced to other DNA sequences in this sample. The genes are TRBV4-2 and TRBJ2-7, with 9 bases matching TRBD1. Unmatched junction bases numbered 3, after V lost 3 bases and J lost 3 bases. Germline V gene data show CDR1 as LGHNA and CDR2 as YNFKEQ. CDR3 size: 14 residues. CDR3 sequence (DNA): TGTGCCAGCAGCCAGGGGACAGGGCTCTACGAGCAGTACTTC. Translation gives CASSQGTGLYEQYF.

CDR3 region: CATENPGQGLDYGYTF. The CDR3 region has the DNA TGTGCCACCGAGAACCCGGGACAGGGTTTGGACTATGGCTACACCTTC. This rearrangement joins TRBV25-1 to TRBJ1-2; 9 nucleotides align to TRBD1. Trimming removed 10 bases from V and 3 bases from J; junction bases left unmatched: 15. The CDR3 extends over 16 amino acids. CDR1 MGHDK and CDR2 SYGVNS come from the germline V gene.

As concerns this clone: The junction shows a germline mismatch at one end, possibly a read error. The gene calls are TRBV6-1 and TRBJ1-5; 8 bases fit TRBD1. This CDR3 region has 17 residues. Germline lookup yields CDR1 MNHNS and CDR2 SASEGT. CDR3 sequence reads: CASSEGQGVYSNQPQHF. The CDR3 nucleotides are TGTGCCAGCAGCGAAGGACAGGGCGTCTATAGCAATCAGCCCCAGCATTTT.

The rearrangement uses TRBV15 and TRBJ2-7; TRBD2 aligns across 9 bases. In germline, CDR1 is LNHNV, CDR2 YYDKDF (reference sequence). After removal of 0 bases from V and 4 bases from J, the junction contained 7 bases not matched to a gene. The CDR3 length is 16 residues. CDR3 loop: CATSRDYLLAGYEQYF. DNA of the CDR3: TGTGCCACCAGCAGAGATTATCTTCTAGCGGGGTACGAGCAGTACTTC.

This CDR3 reads CASSPRLASVGEQYF. The CDR3 coding sequence is TGTGCCAGTAGTCCCCGACTAGCTTCGGTGGGCGAGCAGTACTTC. J is TRBJ2-7 and V is TRBV19, with TRBD2 matching 7 bases. The CDR3 covers 15 residues. The V segment lost 5 bases and the J segment 6 bases; nucleotides outside the gene matches: 13. Germline lookup yields CDR1 LNHDA and CDR2 SQIVND (reference sequence).

CDR3 coding DNA: TGTGCCAGCAGCCATCCCTCCCTTGAAGCTTTCTTT. Its protein is CASSHPSLEAFF. V and J are TRBV4-2 and TRBJ1-1, with unresolved D. Trimming took 3 bases from V and 7 from J, leaving 9 bases between them. Germline loops: CDR1 LGHNA, CDR2 YNFKEQ. The CDR3 has 12 amino acids.

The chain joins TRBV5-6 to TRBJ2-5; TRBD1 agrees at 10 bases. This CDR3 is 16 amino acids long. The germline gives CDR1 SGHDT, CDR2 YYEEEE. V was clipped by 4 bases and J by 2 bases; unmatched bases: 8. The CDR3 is CASSPLPGQGQETQYF. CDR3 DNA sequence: TGTGCCAGCAGCCCCCTCCCGGGACAGGGGCAAGAGACCCAGTACTTC.

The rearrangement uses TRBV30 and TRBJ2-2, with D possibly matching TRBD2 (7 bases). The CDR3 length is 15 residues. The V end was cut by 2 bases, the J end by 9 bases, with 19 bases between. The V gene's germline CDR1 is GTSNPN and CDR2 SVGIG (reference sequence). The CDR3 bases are TGTGCCTGGAGTTTAGGGGGGGAGTTAGGGAGGGAGCTGTTTTTT. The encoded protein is CAWSLGGELGRELFF.

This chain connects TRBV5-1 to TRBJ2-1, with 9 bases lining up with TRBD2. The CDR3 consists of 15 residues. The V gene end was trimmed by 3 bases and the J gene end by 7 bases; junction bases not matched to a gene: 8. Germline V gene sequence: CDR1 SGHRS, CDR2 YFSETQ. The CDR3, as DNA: TGCGCCAGCAGCTCGACTAGCGGTGGCGATAATGAGCAGTTCTTC. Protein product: CASSSTSGGDNEQFF. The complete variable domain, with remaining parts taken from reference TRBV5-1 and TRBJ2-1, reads KAGVTQTPRYLIKTRGQQVTLSCSPISGHRSVSWYQQTPGQGLQFLFEYFSETQRNKGNFPGRFSGRQFSNSRSEMNVSTLELGDSALYLCASSSTSGGDNEQFFGPGTRLTVL.

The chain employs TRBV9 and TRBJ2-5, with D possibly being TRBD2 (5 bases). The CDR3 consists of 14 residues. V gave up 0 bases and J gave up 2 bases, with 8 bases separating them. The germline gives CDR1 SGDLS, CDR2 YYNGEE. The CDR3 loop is CASSVEERQETQYF. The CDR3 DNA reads TGTGCCAGCAGCGTAGAGGAGCGGCAAGAGACCCAGTACTTC.

The CDR3 DNA is TGCAGCGTTGCTCAGGGGGGTAATTCACCCCTCCACTTT. Its protein product is CSVAQGGNSPLHF. The rearrangement uses TRBV29-1 and TRBJ1-6, with 7 bases fitting TRBD1. The germline V gene has CDR1 SQVTM and CDR2 ANQGSEA. The CDR3 runs to 13 residues. The junction had 3 bases not matched to a gene; V was cut back by 4 bases and J by 6 bases.

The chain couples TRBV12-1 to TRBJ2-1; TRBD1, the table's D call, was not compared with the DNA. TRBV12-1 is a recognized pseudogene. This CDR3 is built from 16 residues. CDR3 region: CASSTLSRTGLCEQFF. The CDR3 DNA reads TGTGCCAGCAGCACCTTGTCCCGGACAGGGCTTTGTGAGCAGTTCTTC.

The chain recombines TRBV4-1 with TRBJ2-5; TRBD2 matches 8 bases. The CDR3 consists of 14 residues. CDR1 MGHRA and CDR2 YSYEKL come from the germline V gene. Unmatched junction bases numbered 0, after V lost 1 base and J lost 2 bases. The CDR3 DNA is TGCGCCAGCAGCCAAGGACTAGCGCAAGAGACCCAGTACTTC. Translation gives CASSQGLAQETQYF.

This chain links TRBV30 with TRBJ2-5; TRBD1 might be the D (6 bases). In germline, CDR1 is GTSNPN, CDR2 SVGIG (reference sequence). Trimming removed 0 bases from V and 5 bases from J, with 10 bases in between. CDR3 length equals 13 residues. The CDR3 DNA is TGTGCCTGGAGTGTAGGGGGAAGGGAGACCCAGTACTTC. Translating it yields CAWSVGGRETQYF.

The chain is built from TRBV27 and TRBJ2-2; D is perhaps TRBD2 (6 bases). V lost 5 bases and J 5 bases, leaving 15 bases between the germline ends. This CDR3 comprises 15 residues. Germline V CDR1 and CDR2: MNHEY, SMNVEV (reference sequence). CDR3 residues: CASSHSPLATGELFF. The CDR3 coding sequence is TGTGCCAGCAGTCACTCCCCTCTAGCGACCGGGGAGCTGTTTTTT.

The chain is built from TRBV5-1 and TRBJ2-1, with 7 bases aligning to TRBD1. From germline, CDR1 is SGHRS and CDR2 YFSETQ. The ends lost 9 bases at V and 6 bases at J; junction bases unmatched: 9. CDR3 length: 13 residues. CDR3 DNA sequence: TGCGCCACCCAACGGTCAGGGGGCAATGAGCAGTTCTTC. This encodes CATQRSGGNEQFF.

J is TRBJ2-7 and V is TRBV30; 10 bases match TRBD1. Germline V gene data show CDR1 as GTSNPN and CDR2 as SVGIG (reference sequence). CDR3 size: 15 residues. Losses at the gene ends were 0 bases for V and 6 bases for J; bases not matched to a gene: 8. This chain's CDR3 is CAWSVGVGTGVEQYF. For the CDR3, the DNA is TGTGCCTGGAGTGTTGGGGTAGGGACAGGGGTCGAGCAGTACTTC.

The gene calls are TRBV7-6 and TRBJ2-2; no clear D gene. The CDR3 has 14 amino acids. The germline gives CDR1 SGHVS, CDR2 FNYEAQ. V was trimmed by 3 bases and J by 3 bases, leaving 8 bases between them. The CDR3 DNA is TGTGCCAGCAGCTTCGTCCCTGACACCGGGGAGCTGTTTTTT. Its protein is CASSFVPDTGELFF.

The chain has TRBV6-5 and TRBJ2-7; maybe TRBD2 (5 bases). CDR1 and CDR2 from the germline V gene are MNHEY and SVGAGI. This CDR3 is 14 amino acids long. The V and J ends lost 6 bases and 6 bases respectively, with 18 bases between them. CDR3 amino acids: CASRPGIGPGEQYF. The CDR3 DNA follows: TGTGCCAGCAGACCCGGGATCGGGCCGGGCGAGCAGTACTTC.

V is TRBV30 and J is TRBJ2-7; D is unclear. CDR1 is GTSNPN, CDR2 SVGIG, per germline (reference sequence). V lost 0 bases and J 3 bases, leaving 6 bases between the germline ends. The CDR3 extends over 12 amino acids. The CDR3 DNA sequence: TGTGCCTGGAGTGTACAGTTCTACGAGCAGTACTTC. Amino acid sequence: CAWSVQFYEQYF. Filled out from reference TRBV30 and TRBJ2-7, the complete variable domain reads SQTIHQWPATLVQPVGSPLSLECTVEGTSNPNLYWYRQAAGRGLQLLFYSVGIGQISSEVPQNLSASRPQDRQFILSSKKLLLSDSGFYLCAWSVQFYEQYFGPGTRLTVT.

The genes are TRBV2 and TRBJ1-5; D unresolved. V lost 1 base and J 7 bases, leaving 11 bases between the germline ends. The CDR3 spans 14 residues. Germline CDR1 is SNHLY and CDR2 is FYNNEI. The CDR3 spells CASSEGWTGQPQHF. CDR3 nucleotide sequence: TGTGCCAGCAGTGAAGGTTGGACGGGGCAGCCCCAGCATTTT.

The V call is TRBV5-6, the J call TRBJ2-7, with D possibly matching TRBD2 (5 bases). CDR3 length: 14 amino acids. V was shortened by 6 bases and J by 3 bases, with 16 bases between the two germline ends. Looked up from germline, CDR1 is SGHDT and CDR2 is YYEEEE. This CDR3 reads CASTLAGRNYEQYF. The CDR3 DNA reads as TGTGCCAGCACCCTAGCCGGTCGAAACTACGAGCAGTACTTC.

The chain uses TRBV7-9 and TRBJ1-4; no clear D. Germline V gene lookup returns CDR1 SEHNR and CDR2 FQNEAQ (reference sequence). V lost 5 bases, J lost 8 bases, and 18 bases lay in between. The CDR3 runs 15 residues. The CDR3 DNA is TGTGCCAGCAGCCAGGAAACACCCGAGCGGGAAAAACTGTTTTTT. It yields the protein CASSQETPEREKLFF.

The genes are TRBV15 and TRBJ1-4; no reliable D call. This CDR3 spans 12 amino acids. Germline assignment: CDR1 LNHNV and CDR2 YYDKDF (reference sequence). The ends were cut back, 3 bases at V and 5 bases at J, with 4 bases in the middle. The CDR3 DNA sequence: TGTGCCACCAGCAGGCAGAATGAAAAACTGTTTTTT. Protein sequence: CATSRQNEKLFF.

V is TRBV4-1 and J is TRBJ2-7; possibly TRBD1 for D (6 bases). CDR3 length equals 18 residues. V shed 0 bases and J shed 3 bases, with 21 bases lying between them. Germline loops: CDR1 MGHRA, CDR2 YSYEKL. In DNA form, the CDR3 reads TGCGCCAGCAGCCAAGACCTCAGGGGCCTATCCTTCGGCTACGAGCAGTACTTC. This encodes CASSQDLRGLSFGYEQYF.